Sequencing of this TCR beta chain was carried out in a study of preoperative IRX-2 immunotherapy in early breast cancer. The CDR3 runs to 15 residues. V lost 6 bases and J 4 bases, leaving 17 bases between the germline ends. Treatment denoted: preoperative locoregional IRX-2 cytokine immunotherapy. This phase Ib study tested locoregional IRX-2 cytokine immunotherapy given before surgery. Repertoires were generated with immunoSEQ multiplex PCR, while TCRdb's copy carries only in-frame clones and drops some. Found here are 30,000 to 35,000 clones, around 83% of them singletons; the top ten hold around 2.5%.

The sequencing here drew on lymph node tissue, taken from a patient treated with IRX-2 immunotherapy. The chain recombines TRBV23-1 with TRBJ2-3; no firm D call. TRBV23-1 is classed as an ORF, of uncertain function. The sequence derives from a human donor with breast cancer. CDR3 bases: TGCGCCAGCAGCCAAGAGCAGGTAGGGCCAGATACGCAGTATTTT. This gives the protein CASSQEQVGPDTQYF.